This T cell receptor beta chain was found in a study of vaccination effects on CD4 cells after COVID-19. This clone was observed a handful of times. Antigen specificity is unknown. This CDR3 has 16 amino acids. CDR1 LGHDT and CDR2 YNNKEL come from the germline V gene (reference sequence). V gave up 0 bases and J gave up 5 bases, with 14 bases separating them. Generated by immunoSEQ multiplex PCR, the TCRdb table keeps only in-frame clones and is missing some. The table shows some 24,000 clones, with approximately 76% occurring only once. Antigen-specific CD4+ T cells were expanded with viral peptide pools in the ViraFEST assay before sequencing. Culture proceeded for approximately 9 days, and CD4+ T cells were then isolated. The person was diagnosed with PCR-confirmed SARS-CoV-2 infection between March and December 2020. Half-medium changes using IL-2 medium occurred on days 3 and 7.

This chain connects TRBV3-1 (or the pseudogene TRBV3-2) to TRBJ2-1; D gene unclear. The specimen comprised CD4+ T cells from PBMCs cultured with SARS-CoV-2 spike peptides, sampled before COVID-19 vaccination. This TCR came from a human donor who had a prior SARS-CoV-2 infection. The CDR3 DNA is TGTGCCAGCAGCCAAGATTGGCAAGGCATAGACAATGAGCAGTTCTTC. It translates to CASSQDWQGIDNEQFF.